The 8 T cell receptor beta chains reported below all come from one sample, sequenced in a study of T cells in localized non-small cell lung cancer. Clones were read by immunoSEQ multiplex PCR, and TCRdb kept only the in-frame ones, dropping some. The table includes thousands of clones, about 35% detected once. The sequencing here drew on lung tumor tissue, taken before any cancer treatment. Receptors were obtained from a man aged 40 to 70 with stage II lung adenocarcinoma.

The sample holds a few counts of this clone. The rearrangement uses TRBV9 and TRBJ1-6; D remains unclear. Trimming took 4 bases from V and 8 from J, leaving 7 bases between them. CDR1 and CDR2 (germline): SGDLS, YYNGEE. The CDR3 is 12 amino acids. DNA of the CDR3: TGTGCCAGCAGCTCTAGGGATTCACCCCTCCACTTT. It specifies CASSSRDSPLHF.

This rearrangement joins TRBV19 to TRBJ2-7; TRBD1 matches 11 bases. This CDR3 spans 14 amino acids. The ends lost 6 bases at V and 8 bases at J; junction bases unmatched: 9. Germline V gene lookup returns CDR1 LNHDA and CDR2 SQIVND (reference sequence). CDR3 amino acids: CASRRTGGGGKQYF. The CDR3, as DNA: TGTGCCAGTAGGAGGACAGGGGGCGGCGGGAAGCAGTACTTC.

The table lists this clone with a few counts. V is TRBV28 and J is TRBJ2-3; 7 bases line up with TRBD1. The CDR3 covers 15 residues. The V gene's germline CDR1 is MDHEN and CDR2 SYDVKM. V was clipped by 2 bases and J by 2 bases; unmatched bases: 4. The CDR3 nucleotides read TGTGCCAGCAGTTTACGGACAGGATACACAGATACGCAGTATTTT. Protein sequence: CASSLRTGYTDTQYF. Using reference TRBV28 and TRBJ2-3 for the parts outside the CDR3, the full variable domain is DVKVTQSSRYLVKRTGEKVFLECVQDMDHENMFWYRQDPGLGLRLIYFSYDVKMKEKGDIPEGYSVSREKKERFSLILESASTNQTSMYLCASSLRTGYTDTQYFGPGTRLTVL.

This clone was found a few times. CDR3 sequence reads: CASSQEGWRGLGYEQYF. In nucleotides, the CDR3 is TGCGCCAGCAGCCAAGAAGGATGGCGGGGGCTTGGGTACGAGCAGTACTTC. This sequence joins TRBV4-1 and TRBJ2-7, with D maybe TRBD2 (7 bases). The germline gives CDR1 MGHRA, CDR2 YSYEKL. The V gene lost 0 bases and the J gene lost 4 bases, with 19 bases spanning the gap. CDR3 size: 17 residues.

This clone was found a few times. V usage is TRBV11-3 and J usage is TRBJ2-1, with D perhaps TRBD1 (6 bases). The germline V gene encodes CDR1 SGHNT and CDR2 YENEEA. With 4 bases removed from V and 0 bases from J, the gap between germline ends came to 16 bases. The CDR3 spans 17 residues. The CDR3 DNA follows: TGTGCCAGCAGCTCAACCTCCAGGGGCCTCTCCTACAATGAGCAGTTCTTC. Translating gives CASSSTSRGLSYNEQFF. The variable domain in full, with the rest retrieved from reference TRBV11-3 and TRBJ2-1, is EAGVVQSPRYKIIEKKQPVAFWCNPISGHNTLYWYLQNLGQGPELLIRYENEEAVDDSQLPKDRFSAERLKGVDSTLKIQPAELGDSAVYLCASSSTSRGLSYNEQFFGPGTRLTVL.

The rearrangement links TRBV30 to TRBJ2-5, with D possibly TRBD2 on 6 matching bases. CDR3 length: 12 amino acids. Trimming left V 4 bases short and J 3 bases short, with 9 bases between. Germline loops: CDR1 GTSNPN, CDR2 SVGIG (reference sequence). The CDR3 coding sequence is TGTGCCTGGATTCGACTAGAAGAGACCCAGTACTTC. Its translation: CAWIRLEETQYF.

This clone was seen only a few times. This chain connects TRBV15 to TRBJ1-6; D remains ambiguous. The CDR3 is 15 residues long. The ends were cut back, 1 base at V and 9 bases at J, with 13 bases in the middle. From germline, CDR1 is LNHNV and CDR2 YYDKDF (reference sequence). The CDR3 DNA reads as TGTGCCACCAGCAGAGGCCGTTCTAGGGTTTCACCCCTCCACTTT. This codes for CATSRGRSRVSPLHF. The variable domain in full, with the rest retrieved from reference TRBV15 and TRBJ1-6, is DAMVIQNPRYQVTQFGKPVTLSCSQTLNHNVMYWYQQKSSQAPKLLFHYYDKDFNNEADTPDNFQSRRPNTSFCFLDIRSPGLGDTAMYLCATSRGRSRVSPLHFGNGTRLTVT.

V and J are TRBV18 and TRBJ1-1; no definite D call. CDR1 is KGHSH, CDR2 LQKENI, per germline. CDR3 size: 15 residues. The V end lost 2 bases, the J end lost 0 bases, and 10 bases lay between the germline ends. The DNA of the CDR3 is TGTGCCAGCTCACCAGCCGTAGGAGTGAACACTGAAGCTTTCTTT. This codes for CASSPAVGVNTEAFF.